These 20 T cell receptor beta chains share one sample of origin, sequenced in a study of blood T cell repertoires in COVID-19. Sequenced by immunoSEQ multiplex PCR; TCRdb stores in-frame clones only, minus some. The sample contains 200,000 to 300,000 clones, roughly 88% of which appear only once. Sequences were obtained from peripheral blood. Receptors originate from a woman of 80 years or more with COVID-19, enrolled during active disease.

The rearrangement uses TRBV5-1 and TRBJ2-1; possibly TRBD2 for D (5 bases). Germline V lookup: CDR1 SGHRS, CDR2 YFSETQ. This CDR3 contains 15 residues. V gave up 0 bases and J gave up 3 bases, with 10 bases separating them. As DNA, the CDR3 is TGCGCCAGCAGCTTGGTCGGGGAAATCTACAATGAGCAGTTCTTC. Its protein is CASSLVGEIYNEQFF.

J is TRBJ2-1 and V is TRBV11-2, with TRBD2 identical over 8 bases. The CDR3 extends over 15 amino acids. The germline CDR1 and CDR2 sequences are SGHAT and FQNNGV. The J segment lost 4 bases and the V segment lost 1 base, leaving 3 bases of the junction unmatched. The CDR3 sequence: CASSLGAGVYNEQFF. Here the CDR3 DNA reads TGTGCCAGCAGCTTAGGAGCGGGGGTGTACAATGAGCAGTTCTTC. The entire variable domain, with the rest obtained from reference TRBV11-2 and TRBJ2-1, is as follows: EAGVAQSPRYKIIEKRQSVAFWCNPISGHATLYWYQQILGQGPKLLIQFQNNGVVDDSQLPKDRFSAERLKGVDSTLKIQPAKLEDSAVYLCASSLGAGVYNEQFFGPGTRLTVL.

This chain connects TRBV19 to TRBJ2-2; tentative D call: TRBD1 (5 bases). The CDR3 runs 14 residues. CDR1 is LNHDA and CDR2 is SQIVND in the germline V gene (reference sequence). V lost 7 bases and J 10 bases, leaving 19 bases between the germline ends. CDR3 sequence reads: CASKAGKDSLELFF. The CDR3 bases are TGTGCCAGTAAGGCAGGGAAGGATTCCTTGGAGCTGTTTTTT.

The chain joins TRBV28 to TRBJ1-2, with D hard to call. The CDR3 has 13 amino acids. Germline V gene data show CDR1 as MDHEN and CDR2 as SYDVKM. V was shortened by 5 bases and J by 4 bases, with 11 bases between the two germline ends. DNA of the CDR3: TGTGCCAGCAGTCCCGGTGTGAGCTATGGCTACACCTTC. Translating it yields CASSPGVSYGYTF.

The V and J genes are TRBV10-2 and TRBJ1-1; the match to TRBD1 covers 7 bases. Germline CDR1 is WSHSY and CDR2 is SAAADI. The CDR3 loop spans 13 amino acids. The V gene end was trimmed by 4 bases and the J gene end by 5 bases; junction bases not matched to a gene: 4. For the CDR3, the DNA is TGCGCCAGCAGTGGACAGGGTCGAACTGAAGCTTTCTTT. Translation: CASSGQGRTEAFF.

The CDR3 bases are TGCGCCAGCAGCCCTAACCTAGGGGGCTATCAGCCCCAGCATTTT. It specifies CASSPNLGGYQPQHF. The chain combines TRBV4-1 with TRBJ1-5; 7 bases align to TRBD1. After removal of 4 bases from V and 5 bases from J, the junction contained 8 bases not matched to a gene. CDR3 length: 15 amino acids. Germline CDR1 is MGHRA and CDR2 is YSYEKL.

The chain links TRBV6-2 or TRBV6-3 to TRBJ2-2, with a weak D call TRBD2 (5 bases). This CDR3 has 12 residues. Germline CDR1 MNHEY, CDR2 SVGEGT. V lost 5 bases to trimming and J lost 6 bases, with 7 bases between them. CDR3 residues: CASSRGSGELFF. The CDR3 DNA is TGTGCCAGCAGTCGGGGATCCGGGGAGCTGTTTTTT.

This rearrangement joins TRBV28 to TRBJ1-3; D is ambiguous. The CDR3 loop spans 13 amino acids. The V gene's germline CDR1 is MDHEN and CDR2 SYDVKM. V lost 8 bases and J 1 base, leaving 9 bases between the germline ends. CDR3 amino acids: CASLRESGNTIYF. CDR3 nucleotide sequence: TGTGCCAGCCTCCGGGAATCTGGAAACACCATATATTTT.

The chain links TRBV7-3 to TRBJ1-2; D is unclear. Deletions cut 2 bases from V and 2 bases from J, with 6 bases between. The CDR3 has 13 residues. CDR1 and CDR2 from the germline V gene are SGHTA and FQGTGA. The CDR3 sequence: CASSLDQNYGYTF. DNA for the CDR3: TGTGCCAGCAGCTTAGATCAGAACTATGGCTACACCTTC.

This sequence joins TRBV7-8 and TRBJ2-2; D perhaps matches TRBD2 (5 bases). Germline V lookup: CDR1 SGHVS, CDR2 FQNEAQ. The V and J ends lost 2 bases and 3 bases respectively, with 13 bases between them. There are 16 residues in the CDR3. The CDR3: CASSLRIGLYTGELFF. In DNA form, the CDR3 reads TGTGCCAGCAGCTTAAGAATCGGACTTTACACCGGGGAGCTGTTTTTT.

The chain recombines TRBV19 with TRBJ2-7; weak D call: TRBD1 (5 bases). From germline, CDR1 is LNHDA and CDR2 SQIVND (reference sequence). V lost 7 bases and J 0 bases, leaving 19 bases between the germline ends. The CDR3 sequence is 16 residues long. Here the CDR3 DNA reads TGTGCCAGTACCCCAGCAGGAGCTGACAGCTCCTACGAGCAGTACGTC. It translates to CASTPAGADSSYEQYV.

The chain carries TRBV6-2 or TRBV6-3 and TRBJ2-7; 8 nucleotides line up with TRBD1. The CDR3 has 14 residues. Germline V CDR1 and CDR2: MNHEY, SVGEGT. Unmatched junction bases numbered 5, after V lost 3 bases and J lost 4 bases. The CDR3 nucleotides are TGTGCCAGCAGTTATGGACAGGGCGGGTACGAGCAGTACGTC. This translates into CASSYGQGGYEQYV.

The genes are TRBV18 and TRBJ1-1; a possible D gene is TRBD1 (5 bases). V shed 3 bases and J shed 1 base, with 12 bases lying between them. Germline CDR1 is KGHSH and CDR2 is LQKENI. The CDR3 has 15 residues. CDR3 loop: CASSPKEGTNTEAFF. In DNA form, the CDR3 reads TGTGCCAGCTCACCTAAGGAGGGGACGAACACTGAAGCTTTCTTT.

Remarks on this clone: This same CDR3 is encoded by further DNA sequences in the sample. CDR3 sequence: CASTLQGNTEAFF. CDR3 nucleotides: TGTGCCAGCACGTTACAGGGGAACACTGAAGCTTTCTTT. The chain is built from TRBV7-2 and TRBJ1-1, with D possibly TRBD1 on 6 matching bases. The CDR3 has 13 amino acids. Germline V lookup: CDR1 SGHTA, CDR2 FQGNSA. V lost 7 bases to trimming and J lost 1 base, with 10 bases between them. The full variable domain, rest sourced from reference TRBV7-2 and TRBJ1-1, is GAGVSQSPSNKVTEKGKDVELRCDPISGHTALYWYRQSLGQGLEFLIYFQGNSAPDKSGLPSDRFSAERTGGSVSTLTIQRTQQEDSAVYLCASTLQGNTEAFFGQGTRLTVV.

The V gene is TRBV3-1 (or the pseudogene TRBV3-2), the J gene TRBJ2-1; TRBD2 matches at 9 bases. Germline lookup yields CDR1 LGHDT and CDR2 YNNKEL (reference sequence). Unmatched junction bases numbered 5, after V lost 4 bases and J lost 4 bases. The CDR3 totals 15 residues. CDR3 sequence: CASSLVAGVYNEQFF. The CDR3 DNA is TGTGCCAGCAGCCTAGTAGCGGGGGTTTACAATGAGCAGTTCTTC.

The rearrangement links TRBV28 to TRBJ1-6; 9 nucleotides line up with TRBD1. Germline CDR1 reads MDHEN; CDR2 reads SYDVKM. The CDR3 extends over 17 amino acids. J lost 10 bases, V lost 3 bases, and 13 bases had no gene match. The DNA for the CDR3 is TGTGCCAGCAGTTTTCTAAATCCGGGACAGGGTAGATCACCCCTCCACTTT. Protein: CASSFLNPGQGRSPLHF.

This sequence joins TRBV3-1 (or the pseudogene TRBV3-2) and TRBJ2-1; 7 nucleotides line up with TRBD2. Trimming took 6 bases from V and 8 from J; bases not matched to a gene: 7. CDR1 LGHDT and CDR2 YNNKEL come from the germline V gene (reference sequence). CDR3 length: 13 residues. CDR3 in amino acids: CASRLRGVDEQFF. CDR3 in DNA: TGTGCCAGCAGGCTACGGGGGGTCGATGAGCAGTTCTTC.

This CDR3 is CASSLDQGQGVTFF. In DNA form, the CDR3 reads TGTGCCAGCAGCTTAGACCAGGGACAGGGTGTAACTTTCTTT. The chain employs TRBV5-6 and TRBJ1-1; 9 nucleotides line up with TRBD1. V lost 2 bases, J lost 12 bases, and 11 bases stayed unmatched. The CDR3 runs to 14 residues. Germline CDR1 SGHDT, CDR2 YYEEEE. Full variable domain (missing parts from reference TRBV5-6 and TRBJ1-1): DAGVTQSPTHLIKTRGQQVTLRCSPKSGHDTVSWYQQALGQGPQFIFQYYEEEERQRGNFPDRFSGHQFPNYSSELNVNALLLGDSALYLCASSLDQGQGVTFFGQGTRLTVV.

V is TRBV10-2 and J is TRBJ2-6; D might be TRBD2 (6 bases). The CDR3 covers 14 residues. The germline V gene encodes CDR1 WSHSY and CDR2 SAAADI. Trimming stripped 7 bases from V and 2 bases from J, with 9 bases between. The CDR3 spells CASTGGTGANVLTF. CDR3 nucleotide sequence: TGCGCCAGCACTGGAGGGACTGGGGCCAACGTCCTGACTTTC.

The chain carries TRBV6-2 or TRBV6-3 and TRBJ1-3, with TRBD1 identical over 8 bases. V gave up 5 bases and J gave up 4 bases; unmatched junction bases: 10. The CDR3 has 16 amino acids. Germline loops: CDR1 MNHEY, CDR2 SVGEGT. The CDR3 sequence: CASSIRDRRNGNTIYF. CDR3 in DNA: TGTGCCAGCAGTATCCGGGACAGGAGAAACGGAAACACCATATATTTT.